The next 26 T cell receptor beta chains were all read from a single sample in a study of cytomegalovirus exposure and HLA in healthy donors. The protocol was immunoSEQ multiplex PCR, while the TCRdb copy is restricted to in-frame clones and leaves out a portion. The profile shows 160,000 or so clones, about 82% of them singletons. The sequencing sample was made of PBMCs. The receptors here all came from a man aged 25 to 40 in good health and CMV-seropositive.

The chain's CDR3 is CASSPQLRRGINYGYTF. DNA for the CDR3: TGTGCCAGCTCACCCCAGTTACGCAGGGGTATAAACTATGGCTACACCTTC. J is TRBJ1-2 and V is TRBV18, with D possibly being TRBD1 (6 bases). The CDR3 loop spans 17 amino acids. With 3 bases removed from V and 2 bases from J, the gap between germline ends came to 19 bases. Germline values: CDR1 KGHSH, CDR2 LQKENI. Full variable domain (outside the CDR3, taken from reference TRBV18 and TRBJ1-2): NAGVMQNPRHLVRRRGQEARLRCSPMKGHSHVYWYRQLPEEGLKFMVYLQKENIIDESGMPKERFSAEFPKEGPSILRIQQVVRGDSAAYFCASSPQLRRGINYGYTFGSGTRLTVV.

This clone has more than one count but fewer than ten. The chain couples TRBV19 to TRBJ1-1; D gene uncertain. This CDR3 is 11 amino acids long. CDR1 and CDR2 from the germline V gene are LNHDA and SQIVND (reference sequence). Trimming shortened V by 10 bases and J by 10 bases, and 16 bases separated the two germline ends. Here the CDR3 reads CATSIGLTAFF. CDR3 coding DNA: TGTGCCACCTCTATCGGGTTAACAGCTTTCTTT.

This clone was seen a single time. The chain employs TRBV19 and TRBJ2-7, with TRBD1 matching 7 bases. This CDR3 is built from 14 residues. Per the germline V gene, CDR1 is LNHDA and CDR2 is SQIVND (reference sequence). J gave up 6 bases and V 5 bases, and 10 bases lay outside the gene matches. This chain's CDR3 is CASSSTPTGSEQYF. Here the CDR3 DNA reads TGTGCCAGTAGTTCGACCCCGACAGGGAGCGAGCAGTACTTC.

V and J are TRBV13 and TRBJ1-6; perhaps TRBD1 as D (5 bases). CDR3 size: 19 residues. V was trimmed by 5 bases and J by 7 bases, leaving 27 bases between them. The germline CDR1 and CDR2 sequences are PRHDT and FYEKMQ (reference sequence). As DNA, the CDR3 is TGTGCCAGCAGCGCCGGGAGTACAGGAGGGATAATATGGAATTCACCCCTCCACTTT. It is translated as CASSAGSTGGIIWNSPLHF. Full variable domain (rest looked up from reference TRBV13 and TRBJ1-6): AAGVIQSPRHLIKEKRETATLKCYPIPRHDTVYWYQQGPGQDPQFLISFYEKMQSDKGSIPDRFSAQQFSDYHSELNMSSLELGDSALYFCASSAGSTGGIIWNSPLHFGNGTRLTVT.

J is TRBJ1-2 and V is TRBV5-1; no definite D call. The germline V and J ends were trimmed by 4 bases and 0 bases, with 10 bases remaining between them. The V gene's germline CDR1 is SGHRS and CDR2 YFSETQ. CDR3 length: 14 amino acids. The CDR3 is CASSLAAANYGYTF. CDR3 in DNA: TGCGCCAGCAGCCTAGCAGCAGCTAACTATGGCTACACCTTC.

The chain carries TRBV5-1 and TRBJ2-5, with TRBD1 as a possible D gene (5 bases). V was cut by 4 bases and J by 5 bases, with 9 bases left in between. Per germline, CDR1 SGHRS and CDR2 YFSETQ. The CDR3 loop spans 12 amino acids. The CDR3 sequence is CASSQGFETQYF. CDR3 sequence (DNA): TGCGCCAGCAGCCAGGGATTTGAGACCCAGTACTTC.

The chain combines TRBV29-1 with TRBJ2-5; perhaps TRBD2 as D (6 bases). CDR1 and CDR2 (germline): SQVTM, ANQGSEA. The CDR3 sequence is 15 residues long. With 5 bases removed from V and 5 bases from J, the gap between germline ends came to 21 bases. CDR3: CSVLTAGRNRETQYF. In DNA form, the CDR3 reads TGCAGCGTTTTGACTGCGGGACGGAATAGGGAGACCCAGTACTTC.

The chain joins TRBV6-4 to TRBJ2-5, with D possibly matching TRBD1 (6 bases). The CDR3 is 12 residues long. Per germline, CDR1 MRHNA and CDR2 SNTAGT. Trimming took 7 bases from V and 2 from J, leaving 8 bases between them. The CDR3 loop is CASNRVQETQYF. The CDR3 region has the DNA TGTGCCAGCAACAGGGTACAAGAGACCCAGTACTTC.

The chain uses TRBV4-1 and TRBJ2-3; 11 bases agree with TRBD2. Germline loops: CDR1 MGHRA, CDR2 YSYEKL. J gave up 5 bases and V 3 bases, and 7 bases lay outside the gene matches. CDR3 size: 16 residues. The CDR3 coding sequence is TGCGCCAGCAGCCATCCCTCCGGGACTAGCGGAGATACGCAGTATTTT. Translating it yields CASSHPSGTSGDTQYF.

This clone was recorded once. The chain carries TRBV7-6 and TRBJ1-2; D is ambiguous. The CDR3 has 14 amino acids. Germline lookup yields CDR1 SGHVS and CDR2 FNYEAQ. The V end was cut by 4 bases, the J end by 8 bases, with 17 bases between. The DNA of the CDR3 is TGTGCCAGCAGCTCAATAGTATCGGGGTACGGCTACACCTTC. The encoded protein is CASSSIVSGYGYTF.

This clone was seen a handful of times. The CDR3 loop reads CASNRPAGGGDNEQFF. The CDR3 bases are TGTGCCAGTAACAGGCCAGCGGGGGGGGGTGACAATGAGCAGTTCTTC. This chain links TRBV19 with TRBJ2-1, with 10 bases matching TRBD2. Looked up from germline, CDR1 is LNHDA and CDR2 is SQIVND (reference sequence). The V gene end was trimmed by 7 bases and the J gene end by 5 bases; junction bases not matched to a gene: 11. This CDR3 is built from 16 residues.

The chain combines TRBV15 with TRBJ2-1, with 7 bases matching TRBD2. Germline-derived CDR1 and CDR2 are LNHNV and YYDKDF (reference sequence). Trimming removed 1 base from V and 10 bases from J; junction bases left unmatched: 13. This CDR3 has 16 amino acids. The CDR3 DNA follows: TGTGCCACCAGCAGAGGGGATAGCGGGCCCCAATCCGAGCAGTTCTTC. Amino acids: CATSRGDSGPQSEQFF.

The rearrangement uses TRBV6-5 and TRBJ1-1; 8 bases are shared with TRBD1. The V and J ends lost 8 bases and 2 bases, in that order; junction bases with no gene match: 7. The CDR3 consists of 14 residues. Germline V CDR1 and CDR2: MNHEY, SVGAGI. The CDR3 here is CASFGQGDNTEAFF. The CDR3 DNA reads as TGTGCCAGCTTCGGACAGGGAGACAACACTGAAGCTTTCTTT.

The gene calls are TRBV9 and TRBJ1-2; the match to TRBD1 covers 11 bases. J was trimmed by 7 bases and V by 3 bases; bases with no gene match: 11. Looked up from germline, CDR1 is SGDLS and CDR2 is YYNGEE. There are 16 residues in the CDR3. CDR3 sequence reads: CASSATLGQGGGGYTF. Here the CDR3 DNA reads TGTGCCAGCAGCGCCACTCTGGGACAGGGGGGAGGTGGCTACACCTTC.

The rearrangement joins TRBV29-1 to TRBJ1-2, with 7 nucleotides matching TRBD1. V lost 3 bases, J lost 6 bases, and 7 bases stayed unmatched. Germline V gives CDR1 SQVTM, CDR2 ANQGSEA. There are 13 residues in the CDR3. The CDR3 here is CSVDDGRGDGYTF. The CDR3 DNA sequence: TGCAGCGTTGACGATGGCAGGGGGGATGGCTACACCTTC. The full variable domain, completed using reference TRBV29-1 and TRBJ1-2, is SAVISQKPSRDICQRGTSLTIQCQVDSQVTMMFWYRQQPGQSLTLIATANQGSEATYESGFVIDKFPISRPNLTFSTLTVSNMSPEDSSIYLCSVDDGRGDGYTFGSGTRLTVV.

The chain has TRBV11-1 and TRBJ1-1; 9 positions match TRBD1. The CDR3 runs to 15 residues. Trimming took 3 bases from V and 3 from J; bases not matched to a gene: 5. Germline V lookup: CDR1 SGHAT, CDR2 FQDESV (reference sequence). The DNA of the CDR3 is TGTGCCAGCAGCTTGGGGACAGGGAGGCACACTGAAGCTTTCTTT. Protein: CASSLGTGRHTEAFF.

This chain links TRBV6-5 with TRBJ1-2, with D possibly matching TRBD1 (6 bases). The CDR3 extends over 15 amino acids. V gave up 0 bases and J gave up 0 bases, with 8 bases separating them. CDR1 is MNHEY, CDR2 SVGAGI, per germline. CDR3 region: CASSYSRTANYGYTF. In DNA form, the CDR3 reads TGTGCCAGCAGTTACTCGAGGACAGCTAACTATGGCTACACCTTC.

CDR3 residues: CASSAGLAGGRDTGELFF. CDR3 nucleotides: TGTGCCAGCAGTGCCGGACTAGCGGGGGGCCGGGACACCGGGGAGCTGTTTTTT. V usage is TRBV2 and J usage is TRBJ2-2, with 14 bases matching TRBD2. Trimming cost V 4 bases and J 3 bases; bases outside gene matches: 7. The germline gives CDR1 SNHLY, CDR2 FYNNEI. The CDR3 consists of 18 residues.

This clone was counted once. The chain combines TRBV6-1 with TRBJ2-4, with D possibly matching TRBD1 (6 bases). The V gene lost 2 bases and the J gene lost 0 bases, with 14 bases spanning the gap. This CDR3 region has 17 residues. Germline CDR1 MNHNS, CDR2 SASEGT. CDR3 nucleotide sequence: TGTGCCAGCAGTGAATTGGGGGCAGGTATAGCCAAAAACATTCAGTACTTC. It specifies CASSELGAGIAKNIQYF.

For this clone: The same CDR3 can be traced to other DNA sequences in this sample. The chain recombines TRBV6-5 with TRBJ2-7; TRBD2 is a possible D gene (6 bases). Between the trimmed V and J ends, which lost 0 bases and 2 bases, there was a span of 8 bases. Per germline, CDR1 MNHEY and CDR2 SVGAGI. The CDR3 extends over 14 amino acids. CDR3 in amino acids: CASSYSSGAYEQYF. The CDR3 region has the DNA TGTGCCAGCAGTTACTCTAGCGGCGCCTACGAGCAGTACTTC.

The chain recombines TRBV5-1 with TRBJ2-7, with a possible D match to TRBD1 (6 bases). Trimming pared 4 bases from V and 2 bases from J, leaving 13 bases between. CDR1 is SGHRS, CDR2 YFSETQ, per germline. This CDR3 comprises 14 residues. CDR3 in DNA: TGCGCCAGCAGCGCTACCACAGGGACCTACGAGCAGTACTTC. It specifies CASSATTGTYEQYF.

V and J are TRBV10-3 and TRBJ1-2; D perhaps matches TRBD1 (5 bases). The germline V gene encodes CDR1 ENHRY and CDR2 SYGVKD. Deletions cut 0 bases from V and 5 bases from J, with 10 bases between. CDR3 size: 14 residues. In DNA, the CDR3 is TGTGCCATCAGTGAGTCGTCAGGGAAATATGGCTACACCTTC. Amino acids: CAISESSGKYGYTF.

This chain links TRBV5-6 with TRBJ1-3; D unresolved. V dropped 2 bases and J dropped 8 bases, with 17 bases sitting between them. There are 15 residues in the CDR3. Germline V CDR1 and CDR2: SGHDT, YYEEEE. This CDR3 reads CASSFGPATADTIYF. The DNA for the CDR3 is TGTGCCAGCAGCTTCGGCCCGGCGACCGCGGACACCATATATTTT.

This rearrangement joins TRBV13 to TRBJ2-7, with 7 nucleotides matching TRBD1. Germline V CDR1 and CDR2: PRHDT, FYEKMQ (reference sequence). V gave up 1 base and J gave up 1 base; unmatched junction bases: 16. The CDR3 is 19 residues long. The CDR3 protein is CASSLVGSQLGGRSYEQYF. CDR3 coding DNA: TGTGCCAGCAGCTTAGTTGGGTCACAATTAGGGGGCCGGTCCTACGAGCAGTACTTC.

This chain links TRBV9 with TRBJ2-3, with 14 bases lining up with TRBD2. The CDR3 has 18 amino acids. J lost 2 bases, V lost 3 bases, and 8 bases had no gene match. Germline loops: CDR1 SGDLS, CDR2 YYNGEE. The CDR3 coding sequence is TGTGCCAGCAGCGGGGGACTAGCGGGGGTAGCCTACACAGATACGCAGTATTTT. This sequence encodes CASSGGLAGVAYTDTQYF.

V gene TRBV5-1 combines with J gene TRBJ1-2, with a weak D call TRBD1 (5 bases). V gave up 3 bases and J gave up 8 bases, with 14 bases separating them. CDR3 size: 13 residues. Germline CDR1 SGHRS, CDR2 YFSETQ. CDR3 region: CASSSDNGGGYTF. Here the CDR3 DNA reads TGCGCCAGCAGCTCTGACAACGGGGGGGGCTACACCTTC.